Described below is a single TCR beta chain sequence and its context. A read error may account for a junction end that differs from germline. TCRbeta libraries were built with three rounds of nested PCR, modified from ARM-PCR. TCRdb itself ran the multiplex PCR reads through MiXCR, one entry per CDR3 protein. The table lists approximately 90,000 distinct CDR3 sequences, roughly three quarters of them singletons. The data were taken from a study of tumor and adjacent non-tumor tissue in lung cancer. Germline V gene lookup returns CDR1 SQVTM and CDR2 ANQGSEA. The CDR3 extends over 16 amino acids. No cell sorting was done before RNA was extracted from the tissue. The normal lung tissue was taken more than 3 cm from the tumor edge.

Source material: distant non-tumor lung tissue. The chain carries TRBV29-1 and TRBJ1-1; D remains unclear. The clonotype was recovered from a woman aged 50 to 60 with non-small cell lung cancer. This chain's CDR3 is CSVEGIPAALDADAFF. For the CDR3, the DNA is TGCAGCGTTGAAGGGATCCCGGCCGCTTTAGACGCTGATGCTTTCTTT.